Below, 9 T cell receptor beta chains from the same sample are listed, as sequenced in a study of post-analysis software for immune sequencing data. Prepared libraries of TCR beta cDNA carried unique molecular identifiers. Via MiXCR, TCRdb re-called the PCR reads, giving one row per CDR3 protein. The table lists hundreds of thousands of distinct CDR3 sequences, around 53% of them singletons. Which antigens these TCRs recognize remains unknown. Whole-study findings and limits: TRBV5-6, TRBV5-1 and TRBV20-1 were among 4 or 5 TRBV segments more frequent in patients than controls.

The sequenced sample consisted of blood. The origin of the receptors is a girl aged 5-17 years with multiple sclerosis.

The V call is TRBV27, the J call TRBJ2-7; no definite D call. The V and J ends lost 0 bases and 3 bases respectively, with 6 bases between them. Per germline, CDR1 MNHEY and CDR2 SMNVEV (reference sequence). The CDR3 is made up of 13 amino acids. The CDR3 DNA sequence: TGTGCCAGCAGTTTATCCCCCTACTACGAGCAGTACTTC. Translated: CASSLSPYYEQYF.

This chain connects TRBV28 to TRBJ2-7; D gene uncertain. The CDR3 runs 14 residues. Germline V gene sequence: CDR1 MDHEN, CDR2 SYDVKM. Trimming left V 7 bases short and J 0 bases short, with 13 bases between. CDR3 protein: CASKTGYGSYEQYF. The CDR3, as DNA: TGTGCCAGCAAAACTGGGTACGGCTCCTACGAGCAGTACTTC.

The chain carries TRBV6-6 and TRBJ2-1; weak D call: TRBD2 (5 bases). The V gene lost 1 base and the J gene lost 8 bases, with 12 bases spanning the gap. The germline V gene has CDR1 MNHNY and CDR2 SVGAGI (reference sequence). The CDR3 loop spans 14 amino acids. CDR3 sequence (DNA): TGTGCCAGCAGTTACTTGGCTAGCCGTGATGAGCAGTTCTTC. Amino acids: CASSYLASRDEQFF.

CDR3 in DNA: TGCAGTGCTAGAACACCTCGGGACTTCCAAAACATTCAGTACTTC. Amino acid sequence: CSARTPRDFQNIQYF. This sequence joins TRBV20-1 and TRBJ2-4; D might be TRBD2 (6 bases). CDR3 length equals 15 residues. The ends were cut back, 2 bases at V and 5 bases at J, with 16 bases in the middle. The germline V gene has CDR1 DFQATT and CDR2 SNEGSKA (reference sequence).

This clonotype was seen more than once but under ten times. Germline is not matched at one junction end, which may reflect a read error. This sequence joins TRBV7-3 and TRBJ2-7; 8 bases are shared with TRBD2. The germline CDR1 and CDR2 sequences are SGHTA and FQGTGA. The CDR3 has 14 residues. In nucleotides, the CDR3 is TGTGCCAGCAGCCTAACCGGACTAGCTGGAAAGCAGTACTTC. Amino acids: CASSLTGLAGKQYF.

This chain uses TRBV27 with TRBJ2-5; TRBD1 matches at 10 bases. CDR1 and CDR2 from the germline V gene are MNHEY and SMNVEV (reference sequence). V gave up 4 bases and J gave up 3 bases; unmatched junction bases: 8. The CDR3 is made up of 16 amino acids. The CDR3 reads CASSYLPGTGEETQYF. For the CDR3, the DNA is TGTGCCAGCAGTTATCTTCCCGGGACAGGGGAAGAGACCCAGTACTTC.

In nucleotides, the CDR3 is TGCGCCAGCAGCTTGGCGACCTCCAATGAGCAGTTCTTC. This translates into CASSLATSNEQFF. The V call is TRBV5-1, the J call TRBJ2-1; D uncertain. The CDR3 is 13 residues long. CDR1 and CDR2 (germline): SGHRS, YFSETQ. V was shortened by 0 bases and J by 6 bases, with 7 bases between the two germline ends.

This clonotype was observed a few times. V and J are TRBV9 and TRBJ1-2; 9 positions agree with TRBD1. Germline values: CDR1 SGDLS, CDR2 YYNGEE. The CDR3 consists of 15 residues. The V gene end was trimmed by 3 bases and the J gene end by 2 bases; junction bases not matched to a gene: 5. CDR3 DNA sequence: TGTGCCAGCAGCGCCGGGACAGGGCGGAACTATGGCTACACCTTC. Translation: CASSAGTGRNYGYTF.

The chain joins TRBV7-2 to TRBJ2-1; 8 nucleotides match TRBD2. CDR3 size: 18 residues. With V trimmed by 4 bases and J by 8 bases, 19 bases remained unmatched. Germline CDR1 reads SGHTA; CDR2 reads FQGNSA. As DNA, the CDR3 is TGTGCCAGCAGCTCTAAGGTTACTAGGACTAGCACCGGGTATGAGCAGTTCTTC. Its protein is CASSSKVTRTSTGYEQFF.